This TCR beta chain is from a study of graft-versus-host responses after intestinal transplantation. Study information: Recipients had transplants, and these were multivisceral, liver-intestinal, or isolated intestinal. For approximately three years after anti-thymocyte globulin induction, all recipients took tacrolimus and steroids. The study, taken as a whole, reports: Allograft clonal ratios (graft-versus-host to host-versus-graft) were high in patients who had graft-donor T cell macrochimerism. Some GvH clones appeared in ileal mucosa or blood before recipient bone marrow.

V lost 4 bases, J lost 2 bases, and 9 bases stayed unmatched. The CDR3 is made up of 16 amino acids. From germline, CDR1 is MNHEY and CDR2 SMNVEV (reference sequence). Assay used: immunoSEQ multiplex PCR; TCRdb lists only in-frame clones, some missing. The sample includes 40,000 to 55,000 clones, roughly 96% of them seen just once. About this clone itself: The antigen is undetermined.

The sample was unstimulated CD8+ T cells sorted from spleen or lymph node cells, taken before transplant. The sequence was obtained from a human donor who was the organ donor for an intestinal transplant. The chain combines TRBV27 with TRBJ2-7; 9 bases fit TRBD1. The CDR3 loop reads CASSSAGTGRTYEQYF. The CDR3 coding sequence is TGTGCCAGCAGTTCAGCCGGGACAGGGAGGACCTACGAGCAGTACTTC.